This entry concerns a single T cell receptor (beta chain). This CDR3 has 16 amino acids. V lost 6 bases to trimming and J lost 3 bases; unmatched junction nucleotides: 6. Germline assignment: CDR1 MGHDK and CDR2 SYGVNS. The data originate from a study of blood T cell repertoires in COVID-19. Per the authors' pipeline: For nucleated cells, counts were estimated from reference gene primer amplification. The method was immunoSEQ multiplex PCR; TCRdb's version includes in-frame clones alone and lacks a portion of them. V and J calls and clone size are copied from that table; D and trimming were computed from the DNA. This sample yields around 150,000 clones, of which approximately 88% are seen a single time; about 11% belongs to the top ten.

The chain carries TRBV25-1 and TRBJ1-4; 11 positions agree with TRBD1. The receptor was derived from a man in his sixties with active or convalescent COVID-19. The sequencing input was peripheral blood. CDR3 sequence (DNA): TGTGCCAGCAGGCAAGGACAGGGGGCTTCTAATGAAAAACTGTTTTTT. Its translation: CASRQGQGASNEKLFF.